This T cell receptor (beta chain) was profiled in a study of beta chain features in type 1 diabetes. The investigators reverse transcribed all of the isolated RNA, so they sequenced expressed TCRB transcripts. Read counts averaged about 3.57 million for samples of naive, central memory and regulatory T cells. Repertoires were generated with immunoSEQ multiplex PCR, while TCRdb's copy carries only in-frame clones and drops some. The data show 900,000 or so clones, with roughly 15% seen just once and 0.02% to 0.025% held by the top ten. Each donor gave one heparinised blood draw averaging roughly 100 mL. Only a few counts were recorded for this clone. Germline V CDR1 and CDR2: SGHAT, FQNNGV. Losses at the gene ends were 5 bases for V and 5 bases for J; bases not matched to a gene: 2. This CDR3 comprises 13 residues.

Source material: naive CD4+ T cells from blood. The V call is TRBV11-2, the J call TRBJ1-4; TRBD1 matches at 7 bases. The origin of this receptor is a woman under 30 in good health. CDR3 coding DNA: TGTGCCAGCAGCGTGACAGGGAATGAAAAACTGTTTTTT. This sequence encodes CASSVTGNEKLFF.